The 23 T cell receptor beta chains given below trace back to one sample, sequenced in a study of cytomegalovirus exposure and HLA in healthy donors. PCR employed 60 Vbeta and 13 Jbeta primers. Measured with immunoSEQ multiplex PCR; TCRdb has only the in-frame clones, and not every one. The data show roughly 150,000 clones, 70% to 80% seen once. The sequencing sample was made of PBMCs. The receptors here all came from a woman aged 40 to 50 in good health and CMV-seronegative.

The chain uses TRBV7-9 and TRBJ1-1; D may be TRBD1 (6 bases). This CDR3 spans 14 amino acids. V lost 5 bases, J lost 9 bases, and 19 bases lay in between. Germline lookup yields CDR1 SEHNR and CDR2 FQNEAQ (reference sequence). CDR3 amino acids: CASSPSGGRRKAFF. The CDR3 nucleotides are TGTGCCAGCAGCCCGAGCGGGGGGCGTAGAAAAGCTTTCTTT.

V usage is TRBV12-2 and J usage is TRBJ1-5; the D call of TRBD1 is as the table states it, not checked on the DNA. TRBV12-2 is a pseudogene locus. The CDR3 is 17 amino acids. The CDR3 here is CASRLAWRTGHNQPQHF. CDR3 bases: TGTGCAAGTCGCTTAGCGTGGCGGACAGGTCACAATCAGCCCCAGCATTTT.

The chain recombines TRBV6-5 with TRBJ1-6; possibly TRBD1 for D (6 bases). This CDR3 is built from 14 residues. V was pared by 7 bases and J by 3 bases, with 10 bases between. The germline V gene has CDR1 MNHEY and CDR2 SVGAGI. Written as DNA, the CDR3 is TGTGCCAGCACAGGACAGTTCTATAATTCACCCCTCCACTTT. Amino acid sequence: CASTGQFYNSPLHF.

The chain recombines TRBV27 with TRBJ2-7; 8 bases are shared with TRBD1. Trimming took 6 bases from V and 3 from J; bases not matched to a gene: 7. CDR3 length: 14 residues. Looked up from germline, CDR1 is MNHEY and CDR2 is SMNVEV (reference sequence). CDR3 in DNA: TGTGCCAGCAGCAAGGACAGGGAACTCTACGAGCAGTACTTC. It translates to CASSKDRELYEQYF.

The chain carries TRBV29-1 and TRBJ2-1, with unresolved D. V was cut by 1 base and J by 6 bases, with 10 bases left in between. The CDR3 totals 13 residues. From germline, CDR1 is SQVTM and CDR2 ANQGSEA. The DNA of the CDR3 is TGCAGCGTTGAAGTTCTCAGTGCCAATGAGCAGTTCTTC. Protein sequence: CSVEVLSANEQFF.

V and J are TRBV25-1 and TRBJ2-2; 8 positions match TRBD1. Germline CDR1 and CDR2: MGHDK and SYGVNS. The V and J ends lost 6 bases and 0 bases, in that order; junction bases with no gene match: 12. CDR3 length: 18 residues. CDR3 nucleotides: TGTGCCAGCAGGACCGGGACAGGCCGTTTGACGAACACCGGGGAGCTGTTTTTT. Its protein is CASRTGTGRLTNTGELFF.

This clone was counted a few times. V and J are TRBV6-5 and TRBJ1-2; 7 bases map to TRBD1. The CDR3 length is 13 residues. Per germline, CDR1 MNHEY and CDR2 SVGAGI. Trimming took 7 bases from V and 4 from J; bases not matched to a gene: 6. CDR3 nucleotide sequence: TGTGCCAGCACCAGGGGGTCTGGCTATGGCTACACCTTC. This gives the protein CASTRGSGYGYTF.

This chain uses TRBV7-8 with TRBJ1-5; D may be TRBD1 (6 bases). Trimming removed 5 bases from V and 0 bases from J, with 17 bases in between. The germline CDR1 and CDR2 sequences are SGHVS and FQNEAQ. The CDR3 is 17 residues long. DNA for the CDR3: TGTGCCAGCAGCCAGGGGTTTCAGCTAAATAGCAATCAGCCCCAGCATTTT. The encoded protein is CASSQGFQLNSNQPQHF.

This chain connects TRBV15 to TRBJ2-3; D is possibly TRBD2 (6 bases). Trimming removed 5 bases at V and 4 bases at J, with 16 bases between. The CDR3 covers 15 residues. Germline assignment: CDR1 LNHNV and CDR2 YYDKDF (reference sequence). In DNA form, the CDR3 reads TGTGCCACCAGCGGAGCGGGTGGTCTGGCAGATACGCAGTATTTT. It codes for CATSGAGGLADTQYF.

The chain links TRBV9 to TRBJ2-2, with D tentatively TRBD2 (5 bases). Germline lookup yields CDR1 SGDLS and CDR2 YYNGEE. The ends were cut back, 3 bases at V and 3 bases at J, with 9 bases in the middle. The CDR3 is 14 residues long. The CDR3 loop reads CASSATGDTGELFF. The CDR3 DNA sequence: TGTGCCAGCAGCGCCACCGGGGACACCGGGGAGCTGTTTTTT.

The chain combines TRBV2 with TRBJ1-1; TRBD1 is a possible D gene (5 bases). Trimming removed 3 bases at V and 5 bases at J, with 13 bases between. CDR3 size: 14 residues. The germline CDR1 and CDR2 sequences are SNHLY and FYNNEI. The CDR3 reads CASSDSQGGTEAFF. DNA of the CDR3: TGTGCCAGCAGTGACTCTCAGGGTGGTACTGAAGCTTTCTTT.

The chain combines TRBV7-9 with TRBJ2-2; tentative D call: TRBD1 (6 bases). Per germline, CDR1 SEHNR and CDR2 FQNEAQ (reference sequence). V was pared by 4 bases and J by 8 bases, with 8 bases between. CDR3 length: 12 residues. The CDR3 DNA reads TGTGCCAGCAGCTACAGGGAAGGGGAGCTGTTTTTT. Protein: CASSYREGELFF.

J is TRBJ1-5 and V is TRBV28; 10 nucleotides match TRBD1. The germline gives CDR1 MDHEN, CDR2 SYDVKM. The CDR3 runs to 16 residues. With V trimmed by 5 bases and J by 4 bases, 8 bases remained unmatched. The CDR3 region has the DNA TGTGCCAGCAGTACCTCCGGACAGGGGGTGAATCAGCCCCAGCATTTT. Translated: CASSTSGQGVNQPQHF.

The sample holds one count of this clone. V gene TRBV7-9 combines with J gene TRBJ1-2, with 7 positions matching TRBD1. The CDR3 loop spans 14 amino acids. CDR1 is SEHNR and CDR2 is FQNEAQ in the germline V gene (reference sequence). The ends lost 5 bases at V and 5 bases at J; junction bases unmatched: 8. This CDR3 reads CASSREGARYGYTF. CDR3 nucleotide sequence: TGTGCCAGCAGCCGTGAGGGGGCTCGGTATGGCTACACCTTC.

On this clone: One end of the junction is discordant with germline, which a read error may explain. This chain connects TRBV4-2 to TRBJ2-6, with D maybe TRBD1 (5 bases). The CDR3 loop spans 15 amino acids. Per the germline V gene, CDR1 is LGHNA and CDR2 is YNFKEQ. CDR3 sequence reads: CASSQDSSGANGLTF. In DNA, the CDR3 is TGTGCCAGCAGCCAAGACAGCTCTGGGGCCAACGGCCTGACTTTC.

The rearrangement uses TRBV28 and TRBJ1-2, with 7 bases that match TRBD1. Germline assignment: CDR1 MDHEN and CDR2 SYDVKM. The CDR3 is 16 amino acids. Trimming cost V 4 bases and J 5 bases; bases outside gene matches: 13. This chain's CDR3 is CASSSLLRDSRYGYTF. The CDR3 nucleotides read TGTGCCAGCAGTTCACTACTCCGGGACAGCCGATATGGCTACACCTTC.

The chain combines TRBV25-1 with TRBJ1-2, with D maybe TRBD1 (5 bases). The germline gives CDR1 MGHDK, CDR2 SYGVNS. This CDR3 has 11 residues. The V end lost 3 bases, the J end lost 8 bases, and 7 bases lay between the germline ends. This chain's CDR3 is CASSEAGGYTF. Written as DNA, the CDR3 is TGTGCCAGCAGTGAGGCAGGGGGCTACACCTTC.

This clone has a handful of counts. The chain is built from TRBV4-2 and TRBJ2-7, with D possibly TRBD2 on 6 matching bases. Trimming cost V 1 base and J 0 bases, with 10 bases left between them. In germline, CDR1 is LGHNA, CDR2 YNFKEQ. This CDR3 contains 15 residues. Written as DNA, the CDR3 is TGTGCCAGCAGCCAAGTGGAGGGAACCTCCTACGAGCAGTACTTC. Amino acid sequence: CASSQVEGTSYEQYF.

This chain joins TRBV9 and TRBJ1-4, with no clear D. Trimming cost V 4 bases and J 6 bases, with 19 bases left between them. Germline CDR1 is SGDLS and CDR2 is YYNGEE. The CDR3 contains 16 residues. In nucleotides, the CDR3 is TGTGCCAGCAGCCATCCCCGACATGCGTCTGATGAAAAACTGTTTTTT. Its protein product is CASSHPRHASDEKLFF.

The CDR3 sequence is CASSPTGSNQPQHF. For the CDR3, the DNA is TGCGCCAGCAGCCCGACTGGTAGCAATCAGCCCCAGCATTTT. V and J are TRBV5-1 and TRBJ1-5; unclear D gene. CDR3 length equals 14 residues. CDR1 and CDR2 (germline): SGHRS, YFSETQ. V gave up 4 bases and J gave up 0 bases, with 8 bases separating them.

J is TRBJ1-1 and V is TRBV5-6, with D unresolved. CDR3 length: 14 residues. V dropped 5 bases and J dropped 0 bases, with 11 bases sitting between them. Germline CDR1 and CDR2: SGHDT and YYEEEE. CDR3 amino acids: CASSTGNLNTEAFF. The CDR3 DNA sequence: TGTGCCAGCAGTACGGGAAACCTGAACACTGAAGCTTTCTTT.

CDR3 sequence reads: CASSIVQGDTEAFF. Here the CDR3 DNA reads TGTGCCAGTAGTATAGTTCAGGGGGACACTGAAGCTTTCTTT. The V call is TRBV19, the J call TRBJ1-1; 7 nucleotides line up with TRBD1. The V and J ends lost 1 base and 3 bases, in that order; junction bases with no gene match: 2. The germline V gene encodes CDR1 LNHDA and CDR2 SQIVND (reference sequence). This CDR3 is built from 14 residues. The full variable domain, with the rest looked up from reference TRBV19 and TRBJ1-1, is DGGITQSPKYLFRKEGQNVTLSCEQNLNHDAMYWYRQDPGQGLRLIYYSQIVNDFQKGDIAEGYSVSREKKESFPLTVTSAQKNPTAFYLCASSIVQGDTEAFFGQGTRLTVV.

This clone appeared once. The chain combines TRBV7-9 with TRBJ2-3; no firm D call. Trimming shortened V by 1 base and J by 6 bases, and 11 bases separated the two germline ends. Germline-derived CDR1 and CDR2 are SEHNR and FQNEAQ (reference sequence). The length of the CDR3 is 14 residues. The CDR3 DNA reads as TGTGCCAGCAGCTTAGGTGGTGCTATGGATACGCAGTATTTT. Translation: CASSLGGAMDTQYF. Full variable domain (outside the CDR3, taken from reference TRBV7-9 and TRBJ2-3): DTGVSQNPRHKITKRGQNVTFRCDPISEHNRLYWYRQTLGQGPEFLTYFQNEAQLEKSRLLSDRFSAERPKGSFSTLEIQRTEQGDSAMYLCASSLGGAMDTQYFGPGTRLTVL.